The 5 T cell receptor beta chains below all came from one sample that was sequenced in a study of CD8 T cells in ankylosing spondylitis (dated by TCRdb to 2016 to 2017). Results the study describes overall, beyond this receptor: Blood from ankylosing spondylitis patients appeared to be characterized by a TCR beta motif composed of roughly 8 highly homologous amino acid variants.

Which antigens these TCRs recognize remains unknown. To prepare the library, 5' RACE was applied. Sequenced using an Illumina HiSeq 2500. TCRdb redid the processing of the public reads, applying fastp at Q25 and MiXCR, and retained in-frame beta chains. Rows merge per CDR3 protein into single entries with the most common DNA and genes. For this sample there are around 890,000 distinct CDR3 sequences; approximately 12% appear just once. The top ten constitute 0.51% of the sample. Sequencing input: blood, either unsorted or a sorted T cell fraction (not recorded which). The receptors were gathered from a male donor with ankylosing spondylitis.

The rearrangement joins TRBV28 to TRBJ1-2; D ambiguous. Trimming took 4 bases from V and 7 from J, leaving 10 bases between them. Germline lookup yields CDR1 MDHEN and CDR2 SYDVKM. The CDR3 sequence is 12 residues long. The DNA of the CDR3 is TGTGCCAGCAGTTGGGTTGTAGGTGGCTACACCTTC. Protein: CASSWVVGGYTF.

This chain uses TRBV20-1 with TRBJ1-5; D is ambiguous. Germline V gene sequence: CDR1 DFQATT, CDR2 SNEGSKA (reference sequence). The V and J ends lost 2 bases and 3 bases respectively, with 8 bases between them. The CDR3 runs to 13 residues. Written as DNA, the CDR3 is TGCAGTGCTAGAAGAACGTTCAATCAGCCCCAGCATTTT. Its translation: CSARRTFNQPQHF.

This clonotype has a count of ten or more. V usage is TRBV20-1 and J usage is TRBJ2-3; D possibly corresponds to TRBD1 (5 bases). The CDR3 runs to 14 residues. V gave up 2 bases and J gave up 0 bases, with 9 bases separating them. Germline lookup yields CDR1 DFQATT and CDR2 SNEGSKA (reference sequence). In DNA, the CDR3 is TGCAGTGCTAGAACAGGAACTAGCACAGATACGCAGTATTTT. This translates into CSARTGTSTDTQYF.

This clonotype appeared a few times. The chain recombines TRBV29-1 with TRBJ1-1; TRBD1 is a possible D gene (5 bases). The CDR3 covers 13 residues. The V and J ends lost 6 bases and 8 bases respectively, with 19 bases between them. CDR1 SQVTM and CDR2 ANQGSEA come from the germline V gene. CDR3 bases: TGCAGCGTGAGCGGGAACCGGGGACCGGAAGCTTTCTTT. Protein sequence: CSVSGNRGPEAFF.

This clonotype was observed at least ten times. The CDR3 nucleotides read TGTGCCAGCAGCTCCCCCTCCGGGGGTTTCTACGAGCAGTACTTC. Encoded protein: CASSSPSGGFYEQYF. The J gene is TRBJ2-7, the V gene TRBV5-6; D possibly corresponds to TRBD2 (6 bases). V dropped 3 bases and J dropped 3 bases, with 16 bases sitting between them. CDR3 length equals 15 residues. Germline values: CDR1 SGHDT, CDR2 YYEEEE.